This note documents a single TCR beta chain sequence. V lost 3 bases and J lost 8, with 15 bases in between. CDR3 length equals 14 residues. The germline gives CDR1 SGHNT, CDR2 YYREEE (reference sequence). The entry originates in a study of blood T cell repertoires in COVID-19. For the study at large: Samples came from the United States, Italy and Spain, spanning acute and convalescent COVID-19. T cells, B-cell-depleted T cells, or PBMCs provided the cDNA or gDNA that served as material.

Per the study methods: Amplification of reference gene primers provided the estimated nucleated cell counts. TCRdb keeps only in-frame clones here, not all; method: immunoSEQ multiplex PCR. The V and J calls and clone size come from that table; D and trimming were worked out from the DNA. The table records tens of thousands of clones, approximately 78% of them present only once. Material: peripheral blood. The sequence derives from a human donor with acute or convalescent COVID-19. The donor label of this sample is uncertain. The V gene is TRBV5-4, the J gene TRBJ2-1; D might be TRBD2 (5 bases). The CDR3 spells CASSSLEGSYEQFF. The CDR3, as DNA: TGTGCCAGCAGCTCCTTAGAGGGATCCTATGAGCAGTTCTTC.